This T cell receptor (beta chain) appears in the sequencing data of a study of beta chain features in type 1 diabetes. This clone was recorded a few times. The antigen is undetermined. General study points: All four CD4+ subsets from Type 1 diabetes patients carried moderately but significantly shorter TCRB CDR3s.

This CDR3 has 14 amino acids. V gave up 1 base and J gave up 3 bases; unmatched junction bases: 4. Germline loops: CDR1 SQVTM, CDR2 ANQGSEA. Since all of the isolated RNA was reverse transcribed, expressed TCRB transcripts were what got sequenced. The data were produced by immunoSEQ multiplex PCR, yet TCRdb's version contains in-frame clones alone and is incomplete. The sample carries about 700,000 clones, around 15% recorded once. One heparinised blood draw averaging approximately 100 mL was given by each donor. The sequenced sample consisted of naive CD4+ T cells from blood. The receptor was derived from a man aged 18 to 35 with type 1 diabetes. The chain employs TRBV29-1 and TRBJ1-1; 8 nucleotides align to TRBD1. CDR3 in amino acids: CSVEVRGLYTEAFF. The CDR3 DNA sequence: TGCAGCGTTGAAGTCAGGGGGCTTTACACTGAAGCTTTCTTT.